The clone carrying this T cell receptor (beta chain) was counted ten times or more. Reverse transcription used around 500 ng RNA and constant-region primers for alpha and beta. Alpha and beta chain libraries were made separately by chain-specific third strand synthesis with multiplexing indices. TCRdb recomputed calls from the 5' RACE reads with MiXCR, one row per CDR3 protein. The data hold 9,500 to 15,000 distinct CDR3 sequences, with about 10% observed a single time. The source of the sample is a study of HIV-infected patients and healthy controls. Germline assignment: CDR1 SEHNR and CDR2 FQNEAQ (reference sequence). The CDR3 covers 15 residues. V lost 4 bases to trimming and J lost 3 bases; unmatched junction nucleotides: 3. The repertoire came from unfractionated whole blood and reflected all unsorted peripheral T cells.

The source material was blood, sampled before antiretroviral therapy. The TCR originated in an adult with HIV infection. The donor label of this sample is uncertain. The chain is built from TRBV7-9 and TRBJ2-1; the match to TRBD1 covers 10 bases. CDR3 nucleotides: TGTGCCAGCAGCTCCGGGACAGGGGTCTACAATGAGCAGTTCTTC. Translation: CASSSGTGVYNEQFF.